This record covers a single TCR beta chain. The entry originates in a study of blood T cell repertoires in COVID-19. Turning to the study itself: Samples taken during acute and convalescent COVID-19 were collected in the United States, Italy and Spain. T cells, B-cell-depleted T cells, or PBMCs supplied cDNA or gDNA.

Per germline, CDR1 SGHTA and CDR2 FQGNSA. Trimming stripped 4 bases from V and 1 base from J, with 14 bases between. The CDR3 covers 16 residues. Under the authors' procedure: The assay estimated nucleated cells by amplifying reference gene primers. TCRdb's table, derived via immunoSEQ multiplex PCR, lists solely in-frame clones and lacks some. V, J and clone size were drawn from that table, and D and trimming were deduced from the DNA. This table holds 25,000 to 35,000 clones, 65% to 90% found once. Sequenced input: peripheral blood. The sequence was obtained from a man in his sixties with active COVID-19. This chain joins TRBV7-2 and TRBJ1-3; no firm D call. The CDR3 DNA follows: TGTGCCAGCAGCTCGTCCCCCCCCCTTTCTGGAAACACCATATATTTT. Its translation is CASSSSPPLSGNTIYF.